What follows are 25 T cell receptor beta chains derived from one specimen sequenced in a study of blood T cell repertoires in COVID-19. Repertoires were generated with immunoSEQ multiplex PCR, while TCRdb's copy carries only in-frame clones and drops some. The repertoire holds around 110,000 clones, with about four fifths as singletons. The sequencing sample was made of peripheral blood. These receptors were collected from a man aged 60-69 years with active or convalescent COVID-19.

J is TRBJ1-2 and V is TRBV11-2; the D gene is possibly TRBD1 (6 bases). There are 14 residues in the CDR3. V was clipped by 7 bases and J by 1 base, with 13 bases between them. Germline V gene data show CDR1 as SGHAT and CDR2 as FQNNGV. CDR3 sequence reads: CASTTEDSNYGYTF. The DNA for the CDR3 is TGTGCCAGCACGACCGAGGACAGTAACTATGGCTACACCTTC.

The chain has TRBV18 and TRBJ2-7, with 7 bases aligning to TRBD1. V lost 3 bases, J lost 4 bases, and 9 bases stayed unmatched. CDR1 is KGHSH, CDR2 LQKENI, per germline. The CDR3 runs to 15 residues. The CDR3 DNA reads TGTGCCAGCTCACCCAGACAGGGTAGGTCTTACGAGCAGTACTTC. It encodes CASSPRQGRSYEQYF.

The CDR3 loop reads CASSSVLSSYNEQFF. The CDR3 DNA sequence: TGTGCCAGCAGCTCGGTGCTAAGCTCCTACAATGAGCAGTTCTTC. The V call is TRBV7-9, the J call TRBJ2-1; no reliable D call. Per germline, CDR1 SEHNR and CDR2 FQNEAQ (reference sequence). The CDR3 has 15 amino acids. The V and J ends lost 4 bases and 0 bases respectively, with 10 bases between them.

This clone was seen a handful of times. The J gene is TRBJ2-1, the V gene TRBV19; tentative D call: TRBD1 (6 bases). The V end lost 5 bases, the J end lost 2 bases, and 16 bases lay between the germline ends. The length of the CDR3 is 16 residues. The germline CDR1 and CDR2 sequences are LNHDA and SQIVND (reference sequence). CDR3 DNA sequence: TGTGCCAGTAGTCCGCAAGGGGGAAGGACCTACAATGAGCAGTTCTTC. Translation gives CASSPQGGRTYNEQFF.

J is TRBJ2-5 and V is TRBV5-4; TRBD1 matches 8 bases. J lost 1 base, V lost 5 bases, and 7 bases had no gene match. The CDR3 contains 15 residues. Germline values: CDR1 SGHNT, CDR2 YYREEE (reference sequence). CDR3 sequence reads: CASRPDRGFQETQYF. The CDR3 DNA reads TGTGCCAGCAGACCTGACAGGGGTTTCCAAGAGACCCAGTACTTC.

J is TRBJ1-1 and V is TRBV30; D gene ambiguous. In germline, CDR1 is GTSNPN, CDR2 SVGIG (reference sequence). This CDR3 contains 14 residues. Trimming removed 6 bases from V and 3 bases from J, with 17 bases in between. DNA for the CDR3: TGTGCCTGTTCCCCTCTAGACCGGGACACTGAAGCTTTCTTT. Translated, it gives CACSPLDRDTEAFF.

The V gene is TRBV9, the J gene TRBJ1-2, with 8 nucleotides matching TRBD1. Germline lookup yields CDR1 SGDLS and CDR2 YYNGEE. The CDR3 sequence is 14 residues long. V trimming: 4 bases; J trimming: 10 bases; junction bases outside the gene matches: 12. The CDR3 region has the DNA TGTGCCAGCAGCCCCCCGAGAGACAGGGGCCACTACACCTTC. It encodes CASSPPRDRGHYTF.

This chain links TRBV9 with TRBJ2-6; TRBD2 matches at 7 bases. Germline CDR1 and CDR2: SGDLS and YYNGEE. J gave up 2 bases and V 0 bases, and 8 bases lay outside the gene matches. The CDR3 covers 18 residues. CDR3 in amino acids: CASSVAAGGETGANVLTF. Here the CDR3 DNA reads TGTGCCAGCAGCGTAGCAGCTGGGGGGGAAACTGGGGCCAACGTCCTGACTTTC.

The rearrangement links TRBV9 to TRBJ2-7, with 11 nucleotides matching TRBD2. V was pared by 3 bases and J by 4 bases, with 9 bases of the junction left unmatched. The germline gives CDR1 SGDLS, CDR2 YYNGEE. The CDR3 has 16 amino acids. The CDR3 DNA follows: TGTGCCAGCAGCGCCCGACTAGCGGGACACCTATACGAGCAGTACTTC. Amino acids: CASSARLAGHLYEQYF. Variable domain in full (rest from reference TRBV9 and TRBJ2-7): DSGVTQTPKHLITATGQRVTLRCSPRSGDLSVYWYQQSLDQGLQFLIQYYNGEERAKGNILERFSAQQFPDLHSELNLSSLELGDSALYFCASSARLAGHLYEQYFGPGTRLTVT.

The chain has TRBV28 and TRBJ2-6; D is unresolved. Germline assignment: CDR1 MDHEN and CDR2 SYDVKM. This CDR3 spans 17 amino acids. Trimming took off 4 bases at V and 0 bases at J, with 13 bases between the two ends. For the CDR3, the DNA is TGTGCCAGCAGTTCCGAGATAGGAGTCTCTGGGGCCAACGTCCTGACTTTC. It encodes CASSSEIGVSGANVLTF.

This chain links TRBV5-1 with TRBJ2-7, with 7 bases fitting TRBD2. V trimming: 2 bases; J trimming: 5 bases; junction bases outside the gene matches: 10. CDR1 is SGHRS, CDR2 YFSETQ, per germline. The CDR3 length is 15 residues. The CDR3 here is CASSFGLRGGDEQYF. In DNA, the CDR3 is TGCGCCAGCAGCTTCGGACTCCGTGGGGGGGACGAGCAGTACTTC.

This sequence joins TRBV7-9 and TRBJ2-3; 9 nucleotides match TRBD2. V lost 4 bases and J lost 3; bases outside the gene matches: 14. The CDR3 loop spans 18 amino acids. Per germline, CDR1 SEHNR and CDR2 FQNEAQ (reference sequence). The DNA of the CDR3 is TGTGCCAGCAGCTCTTTGGCCCTTGGCGGGAGGGCGACAGATACGCAGTATTTT. Amino acids: CASSSLALGGRATDTQYF.

V and J are TRBV9 and TRBJ2-5; D might be TRBD1 (5 bases). Deletions cut 0 bases from V and 5 bases from J, with 11 bases between. This CDR3 spans 14 amino acids. Germline V gene sequence: CDR1 SGDLS, CDR2 YYNGEE. CDR3 sequence (DNA): TGTGCCAGCAGCGTAGGGACATTATTGGAGACCCAGTACTTC. Protein: CASSVGTLLETQYF. Looking up the rest from reference TRBV9 and TRBJ2-5 gives the full variable domain: DSGVTQTPKHLITATGQRVTLRCSPRSGDLSVYWYQQSLDQGLQFLIQYYNGEERAKGNILERFSAQQFPDLHSELNLSSLELGDSALYFCASSVGTLLETQYFGPGTRLLVL.

The V call is TRBV9, the J call TRBJ1-5; 8 bases map to TRBD1. CDR1 is SGDLS and CDR2 is YYNGEE in the germline V gene. The CDR3 sequence is 14 residues long. After removal of 2 bases from V and 16 bases from J, the junction contained 14 bases not matched to a gene. CDR3 sequence (DNA): TGTGCCAGCAGCGTGAGGCCTGGACAGGGCGGGTTACATTTT. Protein sequence: CASSVRPGQGGLHF.

The chain recombines TRBV7-2 with TRBJ2-7; D might be TRBD2 (6 bases). Looked up from germline, CDR1 is SGHTA and CDR2 is FQGNSA. The ends were cut back, 1 base at V and 5 bases at J, with 12 bases in the middle. The CDR3 runs 14 residues. The CDR3 here is CASSLGGRPHEQYF. For the CDR3, the DNA is TGTGCCAGCAGCTTAGGTGGGAGGCCCCACGAGCAGTACTTC.

This clone is a singleton in its sample. The chain links TRBV10-3 to TRBJ2-2; 8 bases map to TRBD1. The germline V gene encodes CDR1 ENHRY and CDR2 SYGVKD. After removal of 5 bases from V and 4 bases from J, the junction contained 9 bases not matched to a gene. The CDR3 runs to 16 residues. The CDR3 is CAISSWGQDGTGELFF. The CDR3, as DNA: TGTGCCATCAGTTCCTGGGGACAGGACGGCACCGGGGAGCTGTTTTTT.

This chain uses TRBV5-1 with TRBJ1-1, with 8 bases aligning to TRBD1. Germline V gene lookup returns CDR1 SGHRS and CDR2 YFSETQ. V was clipped by 4 bases and J by 11 bases; unmatched bases: 7. The CDR3 has 12 residues. The CDR3 protein is CASSAEDRAAFF. The DNA for the CDR3 is TGCGCCAGCAGCGCCGAGGACAGGGCGGCTTTCTTT.

This sequence joins TRBV18 and TRBJ1-5; no definite D call. The germline V gene has CDR1 KGHSH and CDR2 LQKENI. This CDR3 is 13 amino acids long. V was clipped by 2 bases and J by 4 bases, with 6 bases between them. CDR3 in DNA: TGTGCCAGCTCACCAGGGCCGAATCAGCCCCAGCATTTT. It specifies CASSPGPNQPQHF.

The V gene is TRBV6-2 or TRBV6-3, the J gene TRBJ1-5, with 10 bases lining up with TRBD1. CDR3 length: 16 amino acids. CDR1 MNHEY and CDR2 SVGEGT come from the germline V gene. V lost 4 bases and J lost 7; bases outside the gene matches: 10. The CDR3 nucleotides read TGTGCCAGCAGTTCCGACGGGACAGGGGATGTCCAGCCCCAGCATTTT. Its translation: CASSSDGTGDVQPQHF.

This clone appeared a few times. The J gene is TRBJ1-4, the V gene TRBV19; 7 nucleotides agree with TRBD1. J was trimmed by 2 bases and V by 4 bases; bases with no gene match: 7. There are 16 residues in the CDR3. From germline, CDR1 is LNHDA and CDR2 SQIVND (reference sequence). The CDR3 is CASSTRRTGTNEKLFF. In DNA, the CDR3 is TGTGCCAGTAGTACCCGAAGGACAGGTACTAATGAAAAACTGTTTTTT.

The chain uses TRBV6-5 and TRBJ2-1, with 7 bases lining up with TRBD2. This CDR3 comprises 14 residues. J gave up 8 bases and V 6 bases, and 10 bases lay outside the gene matches. CDR1 and CDR2 (germline): MNHEY, SVGAGI. CDR3 sequence: CASRETSIGDEQFF. In DNA, the CDR3 is TGTGCCAGCAGGGAGACTAGCATAGGCGATGAGCAGTTCTTC.

The rearrangement joins TRBV2 to TRBJ1-5; no definite D call. V was shortened by 2 bases and J by 5 bases, with 7 bases between the two germline ends. The length of the CDR3 is 13 residues. Germline V CDR1 and CDR2: SNHLY, FYNNEI. The CDR3 DNA is TGTGCCAGCAGTGAAACCAGTTATCAGCCCCAGCATTTT. Amino acid sequence: CASSETSYQPQHF.

CDR3 in amino acids: CASSLPGRDRGRHQGYTF. In DNA form, the CDR3 reads TGTGCCAGCAGCTTACCCGGAAGGGACAGGGGGCGACATCAGGGCTACACCTTC. The chain joins TRBV7-9 to TRBJ1-2; 12 bases are a match to TRBD1. The CDR3 is made up of 18 amino acids. J lost 8 bases, V lost 2 bases, and 15 bases had no gene match. CDR1 is SEHNR and CDR2 is FQNEAQ in the germline V gene (reference sequence). Filled out from reference TRBV7-9 and TRBJ1-2, the complete variable domain reads DTGVSQNPRHKITKRGQNVTFRCDPISEHNRLYWYRQTLGQGPEFLTYFQNEAQLEKSRLLSDRFSAERPKGSFSTLEIQRTEQGDSAMYLCASSLPGRDRGRHQGYTFGSGTRLTVV.

As concerns this clone: Germline is not matched at one junction end, which may reflect a read error. V and J are TRBV7-2 and TRBJ1-2; 11 nucleotides align to TRBD1. There are 16 residues in the CDR3. Germline-derived CDR1 and CDR2 are SGHTA and FQGNSA. The CDR3: CASSVEDPGTGGYPLF. The CDR3 DNA reads TGTGCCAGCAGCGTCGAGGATCCGGGGACAGGGGGGTACCCACTTTTC.

The V gene is TRBV28, the J gene TRBJ1-4, with 9 positions matching TRBD1. The CDR3 has 18 amino acids. V lost 5 bases and J lost 0; bases outside the gene matches: 10. CDR1 MDHEN and CDR2 SYDVKM come from the germline V gene. The CDR3: CASSAGQGFSSTNEKLFF. The CDR3 DNA sequence: TGTGCCAGCAGTGCGGGACAGGGATTTTCGTCAACTAATGAAAAACTGTTTTTT.